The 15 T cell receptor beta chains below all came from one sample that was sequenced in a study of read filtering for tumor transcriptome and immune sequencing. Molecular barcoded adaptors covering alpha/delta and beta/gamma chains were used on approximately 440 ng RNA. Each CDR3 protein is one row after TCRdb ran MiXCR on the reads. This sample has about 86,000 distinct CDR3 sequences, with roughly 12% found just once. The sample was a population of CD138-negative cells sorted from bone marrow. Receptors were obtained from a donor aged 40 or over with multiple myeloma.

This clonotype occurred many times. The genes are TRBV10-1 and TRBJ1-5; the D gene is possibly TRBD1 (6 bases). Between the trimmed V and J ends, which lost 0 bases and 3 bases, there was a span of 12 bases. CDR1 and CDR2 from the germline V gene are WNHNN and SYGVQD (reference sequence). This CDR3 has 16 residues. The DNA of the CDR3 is TGCGCCAGCAGTGAGTCGAGAGGACAGCCCAATCAGCCCCAGCATTTT. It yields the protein CASSESRGQPNQPQHF.

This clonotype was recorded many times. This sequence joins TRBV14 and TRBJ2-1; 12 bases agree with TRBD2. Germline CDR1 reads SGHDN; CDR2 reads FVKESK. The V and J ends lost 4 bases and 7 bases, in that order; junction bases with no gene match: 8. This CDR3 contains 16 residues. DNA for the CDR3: TGTGCCAGCAGCCCATGGACTAGCGGGGAGGGAAATGAGCAGTTCTTC. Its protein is CASSPWTSGEGNEQFF.

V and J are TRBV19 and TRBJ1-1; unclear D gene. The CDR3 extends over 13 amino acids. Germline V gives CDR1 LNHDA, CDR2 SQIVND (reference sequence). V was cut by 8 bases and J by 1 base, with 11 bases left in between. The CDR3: CASSFQTNTEAFF. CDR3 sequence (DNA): TGTGCCAGTTCGTTCCAGACGAACACTGAAGCTTTCTTT.

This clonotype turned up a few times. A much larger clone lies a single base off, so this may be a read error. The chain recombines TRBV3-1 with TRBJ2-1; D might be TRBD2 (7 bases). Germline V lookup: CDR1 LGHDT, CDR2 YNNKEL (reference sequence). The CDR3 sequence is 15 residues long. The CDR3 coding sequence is TGTGCCGGCAGCCAAGAAGGGAGGGGGGGCCATGAGCAGTTCTTC. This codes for CAGSQEGRGGHEQFF.

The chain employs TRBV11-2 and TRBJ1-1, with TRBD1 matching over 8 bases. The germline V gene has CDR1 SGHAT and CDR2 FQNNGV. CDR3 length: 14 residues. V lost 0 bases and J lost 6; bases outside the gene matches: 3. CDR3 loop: CASSLEGQGAEAFF. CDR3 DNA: TGTGCCAGCAGCTTAGAAGGACAGGGCGCTGAAGCTTTCTTT.

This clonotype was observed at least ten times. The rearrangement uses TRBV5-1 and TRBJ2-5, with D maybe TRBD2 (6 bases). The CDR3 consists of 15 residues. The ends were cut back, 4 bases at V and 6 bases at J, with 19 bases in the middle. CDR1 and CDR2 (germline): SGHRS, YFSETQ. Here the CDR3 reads CASSRTNQGVKTQYF. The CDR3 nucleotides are TGCGCCAGCAGCCGGACTAACCAGGGTGTAAAGACCCAGTACTTC.

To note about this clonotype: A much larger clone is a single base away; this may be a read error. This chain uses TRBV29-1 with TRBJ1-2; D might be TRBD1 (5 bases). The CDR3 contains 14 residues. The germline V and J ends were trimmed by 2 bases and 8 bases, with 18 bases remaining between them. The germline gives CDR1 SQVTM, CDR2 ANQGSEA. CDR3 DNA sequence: TGCAGCGTTGAACGGATTGGGGCGGGCTACGGCTACACCTTC. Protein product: CSVERIGAGYGYTF.

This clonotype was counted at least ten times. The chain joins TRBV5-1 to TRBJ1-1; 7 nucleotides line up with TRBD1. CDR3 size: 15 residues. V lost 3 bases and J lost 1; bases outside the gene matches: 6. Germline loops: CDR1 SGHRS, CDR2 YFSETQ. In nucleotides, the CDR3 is TGCGCCAGCAGCTGGGACAGCTCCGCGAACACTGAAGCTTTCTTT. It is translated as CASSWDSSANTEAFF.

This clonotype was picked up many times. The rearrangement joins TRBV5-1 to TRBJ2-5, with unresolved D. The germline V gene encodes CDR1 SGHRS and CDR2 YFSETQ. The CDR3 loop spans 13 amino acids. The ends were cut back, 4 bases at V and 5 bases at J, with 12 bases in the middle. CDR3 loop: CASSTGPMETQYF. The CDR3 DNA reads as TGCGCCAGCAGCACGGGCCCAATGGAGACCCAGTACTTC.

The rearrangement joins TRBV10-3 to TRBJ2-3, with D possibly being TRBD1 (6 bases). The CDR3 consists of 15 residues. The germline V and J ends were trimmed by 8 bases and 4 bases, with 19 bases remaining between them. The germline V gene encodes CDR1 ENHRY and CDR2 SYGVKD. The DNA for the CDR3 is TGTGCCATCGGGGCTCAGCCAGGGGAAGCAGATACGCAGTATTTT. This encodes CAIGAQPGEADTQYF.

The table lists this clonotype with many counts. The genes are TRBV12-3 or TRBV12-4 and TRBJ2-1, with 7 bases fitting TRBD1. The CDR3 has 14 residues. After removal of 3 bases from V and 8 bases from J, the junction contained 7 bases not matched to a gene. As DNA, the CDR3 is TGTGCCAGCAGTTTCTATAGGGACAGCTATGAGCAGTTCTTC. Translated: CASSFYRDSYEQFF.

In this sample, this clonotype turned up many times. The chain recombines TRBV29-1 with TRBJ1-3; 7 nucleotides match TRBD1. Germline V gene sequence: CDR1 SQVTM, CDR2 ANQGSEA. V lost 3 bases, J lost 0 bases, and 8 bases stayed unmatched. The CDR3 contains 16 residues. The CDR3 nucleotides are TGCAGCGTTGATCTCCCGGGACAGAGCTCTGGAAACACCATATATTTT. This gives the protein CSVDLPGQSSGNTIYF.

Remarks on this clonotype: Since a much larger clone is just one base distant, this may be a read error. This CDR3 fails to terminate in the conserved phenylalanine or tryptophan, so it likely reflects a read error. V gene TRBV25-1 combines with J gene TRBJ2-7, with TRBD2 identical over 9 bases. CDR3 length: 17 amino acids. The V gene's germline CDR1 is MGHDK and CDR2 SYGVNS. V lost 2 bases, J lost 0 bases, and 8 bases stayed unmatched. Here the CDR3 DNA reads TGTGCCAGCAGTGAAGTGCCTAGCGGGGCTAGCTCCTACGAGCAGTACCTC. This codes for CASSEVPSGASSYEQYL.

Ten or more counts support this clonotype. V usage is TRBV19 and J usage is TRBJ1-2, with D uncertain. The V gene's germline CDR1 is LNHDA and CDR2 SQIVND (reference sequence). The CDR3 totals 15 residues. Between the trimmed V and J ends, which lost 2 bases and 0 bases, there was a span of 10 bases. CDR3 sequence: CASSIKDGSNYGYTF. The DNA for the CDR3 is TGTGCCAGTAGTATAAAAGACGGTTCTAACTATGGCTACACCTTC. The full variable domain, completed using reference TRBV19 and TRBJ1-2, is DGGITQSPKYLFRKEGQNVTLSCEQNLNHDAMYWYRQDPGQGLRLIYYSQIVNDFQKGDIAEGYSVSREKKESFPLTVTSAQKNPTAFYLCASSIKDGSNYGYTFGSGTRLTVV.

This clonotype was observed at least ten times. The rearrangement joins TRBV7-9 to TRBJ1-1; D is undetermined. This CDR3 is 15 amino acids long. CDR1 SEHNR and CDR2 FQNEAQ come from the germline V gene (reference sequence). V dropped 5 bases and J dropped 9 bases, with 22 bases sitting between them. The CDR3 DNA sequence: TGTGCCAGCAGCCTATCATCCCCCGACGGCAGCCAAGCTTTCTTT. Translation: CASSLSSPDGSQAFF.